A single sample is the source of the 19 T cell receptor beta chains below, sequenced in a study of CD8+CD57+ T cells in acquired aplastic anemia. Patients included in sequencing had previously demonstrated CD8+CD57+ cell expansion by flow cytometry. Profiling that covered TCR beta VDJ and CDR3 relied on genomic DNA as its template. MiXCR, applied by TCRdb to the reads, yields one record per CDR3 protein. The sample lists about 220,000 distinct CDR3 sequences, more than 40% occurring once. Sequencing input: sorted CD4+, CD8+, or CD8+CD57+ T cells (not recorded which) from PBMCs. Every receptor here comes from a human donor with aplastic anemia.

For the CDR3, the DNA is TGTGCCAGCCGCCCCCTTGACGGCTCCTCCTACGAGCAGTACTTC. Translated, it gives CASRPLDGSSYEQYF. The genes are TRBV7-9 and TRBJ2-7; D is undetermined. The germline CDR1 and CDR2 sequences are SEHNR and FQNEAQ (reference sequence). V shed 8 bases and J shed 0 bases, with 17 bases lying between them. CDR3 size: 15 residues.

This sequence joins TRBV20-1 and TRBJ2-7; TRBD1 matches 8 bases. CDR1 and CDR2 (germline): DFQATT, SNEGSKA (reference sequence). The V segment lost 1 base and the J segment 0 bases; nucleotides outside the gene matches: 5. This CDR3 is built from 15 residues. CDR3 loop: CSARVGTGPSYEQYF. The CDR3 nucleotides read TGCAGTGCTAGAGTGGGGACAGGACCCTCCTACGAGCAGTACTTC.

The V call is TRBV7-9, the J call TRBJ1-2; no reliable D call. Per germline, CDR1 SEHNR and CDR2 FQNEAQ (reference sequence). This CDR3 spans 14 amino acids. V shed 10 bases and J shed 4 bases, with 19 bases lying between them. CDR3 in DNA: TGTGCCACCGACGATGACACCGCGATCTATGGCTACACCTTC. Its protein product is CATDDDTAIYGYTF.

As to this clonotype: The conserved final phenylalanine or tryptophan is absent from the CDR3, which likely points to a read error. CDR3 sequence: CASSILSWGSPLHL. For the CDR3, the DNA is TGTGCCAGTAGTATATTGTCCTGGGGATCACCCCTCCACCTT. The V call is TRBV19, the J call TRBJ1-6, with D hard to call. Germline V gene sequence: CDR1 LNHDA, CDR2 SQIVND (reference sequence). The V gene lost 2 bases and the J gene lost 10 bases, with 12 bases spanning the gap. The CDR3 is 14 amino acids.

This clonotype was seen at least ten times. The genes are TRBV24-1 and TRBJ2-7; the match to TRBD2 covers 7 bases. The CDR3 loop spans 15 amino acids. The germline V gene has CDR1 KGHDR and CDR2 SFDVKD. Unmatched junction bases numbered 13, after V lost 5 bases and J lost 7 bases. For the CDR3, the DNA is TGTGCCACCAGTGGGGGGTCTAGCGGTTCTGAGGAGCAGTACTTC. Translation gives CATSGGSSGSEEQYF.

The chain recombines TRBV29-1 with TRBJ2-7; a possible D gene is TRBD1 (5 bases). Trimming shortened V by 7 bases and J by 2 bases, and 18 bases separated the two germline ends. The CDR3 is made up of 14 amino acids. In germline, CDR1 is SQVTM, CDR2 ANQGSEA. CDR3 region: CSAVGQSIPYEQYF. CDR3 nucleotide sequence: TGCAGCGCTGTGGGGCAGTCCATCCCCTACGAGCAGTACTTC.

This clonotype was observed at least ten times. The chain employs TRBV7-2 and TRBJ2-7, with D hard to call. CDR3 length: 11 amino acids. Trimming cost V 5 bases and J 3 bases, with 5 bases left between them. Per germline, CDR1 SGHTA and CDR2 FQGNSA. CDR3 DNA: TGTGCCAGCAGCGGGAACTACGAGCAGTACTTC. Translation: CASSGNYEQYF.

This clonotype was seen more than once but under ten times. A much more abundant neighbour one base away suggests this may be a read error. J is TRBJ1-3 and V is TRBV9, with 7 bases fitting TRBD1. Losses at the gene ends were 6 bases for V and 1 base for J; bases not matched to a gene: 13. The length of the CDR3 is 17 residues. The germline CDR1 and CDR2 sequences are SGDLS and YYNGEE. This CDR3 is CASNETGTESSGNTIYF. DNA for the CDR3: TGTGCCAGCAACGAGACTGGGACAGAGTCTTCTGGAAACACCATATATTTT.

V is TRBV29-1 and J is TRBJ2-1; D unclear. The germline V gene encodes CDR1 SQVTM and CDR2 ANQGSEA. V gave up 4 bases and J gave up 6 bases, with 7 bases separating them. This CDR3 contains 11 residues. DNA for the CDR3: TGCAGCGTTGTAGACGGCAATGAGCAGTTCTTC. This encodes CSVVDGNEQFF.

This clonotype appeared many times. This chain joins TRBV7-9 and TRBJ2-1; TRBD2 is a possible D gene (5 bases). CDR3 length: 12 amino acids. Per the germline V gene, CDR1 is SEHNR and CDR2 is FQNEAQ (reference sequence). Trimming removed 5 bases from V and 8 bases from J, with 10 bases in between. The CDR3, as DNA: TGTGCCAGCAGCGCCCGGGGTGATGAGCAGTTCTTC. As protein: CASSARGDEQFF.

The table lists this clonotype with a few counts. The chain has TRBV5-1 and TRBJ1-2, with 9 bases that match TRBD1. CDR1 and CDR2 from the germline V gene are SGHRS and YFSETQ. The CDR3 contains 12 residues. Trimming removed 5 bases from V and 8 bases from J; junction bases left unmatched: 4. The CDR3 sequence: CASRMDRGGYTF. The CDR3 region has the DNA TGCGCCAGCAGAATGGACAGGGGAGGCTACACCTTC.

The V call is TRBV6-1, the J call TRBJ1-1; 8 bases map to TRBD1. Germline-derived CDR1 and CDR2 are MNHNS and SASEGT. CDR3 size: 17 residues. Germline trimming cut 0 bases from V and 2 bases from J; bases unmatched to any gene: 8. The CDR3 DNA reads as TGTGCCAGCAGTGAAGCAATCGGACAGGGCCTTAACACTGAAGCTTTCTTT. Protein product: CASSEAIGQGLNTEAFF.

V is TRBV6-5 and J is TRBJ2-2, with D possibly being TRBD2 (6 bases). The CDR3 is made up of 14 amino acids. The ends were cut back, 5 bases at V and 6 bases at J, with 13 bases in the middle. Germline V gene sequence: CDR1 MNHEY, CDR2 SVGAGI. The CDR3 loop is CASSTAGGPGELFF. The CDR3 coding sequence is TGTGCCAGCAGTACAGCTGGAGGGCCCGGGGAGCTGTTTTTT.

This chain joins TRBV20-1 and TRBJ2-3, with D unclear. V was cut by 3 bases and J by 10 bases, with 17 bases left in between. Per the germline V gene, CDR1 is DFQATT and CDR2 is SNEGSKA (reference sequence). The CDR3 totals 13 residues. CDR3 coding DNA: TGCAGTGCTAGCCCCCTGGTTTCTCCTTCGCAGTATTTT. Encoded protein: CSASPLVSPSQYF.

This chain joins TRBV15 and TRBJ1-5, with D uncertain. V was cut by 4 bases and J by 4 bases, with 8 bases left in between. This CDR3 comprises 13 residues. CDR1 and CDR2 (germline): LNHNV, YYDKDF (reference sequence). The CDR3 nucleotides are TGTGCCACCAGCAAAGACACGAATCAGCCCCAGCATTTT. Protein: CATSKDTNQPQHF.

This clonotype has a count of ten or more. This chain uses TRBV4-3 with TRBJ1-2, with 8 bases lining up with TRBD1. Germline-derived CDR1 and CDR2 are LGHNA and YSLEER. The CDR3 is made up of 16 amino acids. V shed 3 bases and J 5 bases; nucleotides not matched to a gene: 11. The CDR3 region is CASSHQGAMRIYGYTF. The CDR3, as DNA: TGCGCCAGCAGCCACCAGGGGGCGATGAGAATTTATGGCTACACCTTC.

The genes are TRBV7-9 and TRBJ2-7, with D possibly matching TRBD2 (6 bases). The germline V and J ends were trimmed by 5 bases and 2 bases, with 13 bases remaining between them. Germline CDR1 is SEHNR and CDR2 is FQNEAQ (reference sequence). CDR3 length equals 14 residues. The chain's CDR3 is CASSNLGRTYEQYF. For the CDR3, the DNA is TGTGCCAGCAGCAACCTTGGGAGGACCTACGAGCAGTACTTC.

The chain links TRBV29-1 to TRBJ2-1, with a tentative D call TRBD1 (6 bases). Germline CDR1 and CDR2: SQVTM and ANQGSEA. The CDR3 runs 10 residues. V lost 4 bases, J lost 14 bases, and 12 bases lay in between. The CDR3 loop reads CSVGGPGEFF. The DNA of the CDR3 is TGCAGCGTTGGGGGGCCAGGGGAGTTCTTC.

This clonotype was detected many times. The chain is built from TRBV7-6 and TRBJ2-7; 8 bases are shared with TRBD1. V lost 6 bases and J lost 3; bases outside the gene matches: 4. The CDR3 length is 13 residues. Germline CDR1 reads SGHVS; CDR2 reads FNYEAQ. The CDR3 DNA is TGTGCCAGCAGTCAGGGGGCAGGCTACGAGCAGTACTTC. As protein: CASSQGAGYEQYF. The whole variable domain, remainder taken from reference TRBV7-6 and TRBJ2-7, is GAGVSQSPRYKVTKRGQDVALRCDPISGHVSLYWYRQALGQGPEFLTYFNYEAQQDKSGLPNDRFSAERPEGSISTLTIQRTEQRDSAMYRCASSQGAGYEQYFGPGTRLTVT.